The next 28 T cell receptor beta chains were all read from a single sample in a study of T-cell memory formation after mild COVID-19. TCRdb passed the 5' RACE reads through MiXCR, listing each CDR3 protein once. The repertoire includes approximately 340,000 distinct CDR3 sequences, 15% to 20% of them detected once, and under 25% sits in the top ten. Sequences were obtained from PBMCs or a T cell subset sorted from them (not recorded which). These TCRs come from a man younger than 30 who had mild COVID-19 (a few samples of this study predate the infection). Cell type and time point are not known.

There are many counts of this clonotype. The V call is TRBV27, the J call TRBJ2-3; TRBD2 is a possible D gene (6 bases). The germline CDR1 and CDR2 sequences are MNHEY and SMNVEV (reference sequence). The CDR3 is made up of 16 amino acids. The ends were cut back, 2 bases at V and 5 bases at J, with 17 bases in the middle. The CDR3, as DNA: TGTGCCAGCAGTTTAGGCGTGTCTAGCGTGAGAGATACGCAGTATTTT. Protein product: CASSLGVSSVRDTQYF.

The gene calls are TRBV18 and TRBJ1-1; 8 nucleotides line up with TRBD1. Germline-derived CDR1 and CDR2 are KGHSH and LQKENI. This CDR3 has 14 amino acids. V shed 3 bases and J 0 bases; nucleotides not matched to a gene: 0. In nucleotides, the CDR3 is TGTGCCAGCTCACCGGACAGGGTGAACACTGAAGCTTTCTTT. This codes for CASSPDRVNTEAFF.

The V call is TRBV2, the J call TRBJ2-3, with a tentative D call TRBD2 (6 bases). V was pared by 4 bases and J by 0 bases, with 11 bases between. The CDR3 has 15 amino acids. From germline, CDR1 is SNHLY and CDR2 FYNNEI. Here the CDR3 reads CASSVEGLSTDTQYF. The CDR3 DNA follows: TGTGCCAGCAGTGTAGAGGGACTCAGCACAGATACGCAGTATTTT.

The chain carries TRBV4-1 and TRBJ1-5, with D tentatively TRBD1 (6 bases). V lost 6 bases and J lost 0, with 12 bases in between. This CDR3 is built from 15 residues. Germline loops: CDR1 MGHRA, CDR2 YSYEKL. The CDR3: CASSTTGYSNQPQHF. In DNA form, the CDR3 reads TGCGCCAGCAGTACCACAGGGTATAGCAATCAGCCCCAGCATTTT.

This clonotype was seen more than once but under ten times. The chain couples TRBV7-2 to TRBJ2-1, with D possibly being TRBD2 (5 bases). CDR1 is SGHTA, CDR2 FQGNSA, per germline. CDR3 length: 16 residues. V lost 1 base, J lost 6 bases, and 16 bases lay in between. For the CDR3, the DNA is TGTGCCAGCAGCTTAGACGGGATAGGGAGTAGCAATGAGCAGTTCTTC. It codes for CASSLDGIGSSNEQFF. The entire variable domain, with the rest obtained from reference TRBV7-2 and TRBJ2-1, is as follows: GAGVSQSPSNKVTEKGKDVELRCDPISGHTALYWYRQSLGQGLEFLIYFQGNSAPDKSGLPSDRFSAERTGGSVSTLTIQRTQQEDSAVYLCASSLDGIGSSNEQFFGPGTRLTVL.

This clonotype was seen ten or more times. V usage is TRBV5-1 and J usage is TRBJ2-3; possibly TRBD2 for D (6 bases). The germline V gene encodes CDR1 SGHRS and CDR2 YFSETQ. Trimming removed 0 bases at V and 6 bases at J, with 17 bases between. The CDR3 sequence is 16 residues long. The chain's CDR3 is CASSLALANEGDTQYF. The CDR3 nucleotides are TGCGCCAGCAGCTTGGCTCTAGCGAACGAAGGGGATACGCAGTATTTT.

This clonotype was counted between two and nine times. The V call is TRBV7-2, the J call TRBJ2-1, with TRBD1 matching 7 bases. J was trimmed by 9 bases and V by 7 bases; bases with no gene match: 12. Germline V gene data show CDR1 as SGHTA and CDR2 as FQGNSA. This CDR3 region has 14 residues. DNA of the CDR3: TGTGCCAGCACCCAGGACAGGCTCCCTAGTGAGCAGTTCTTC. As protein: CASTQDRLPSEQFF.

The chain has TRBV4-1 and TRBJ2-3; D may be TRBD1 or TRBD2 (5 bases each). V gave up 2 bases and J gave up 7 bases, with 13 bases separating them. Germline V gives CDR1 MGHRA, CDR2 YSYEKL. The CDR3 contains 14 residues. The CDR3 region is CASSQPGTNNTQYF. The CDR3 bases are TGCGCCAGCAGCCAACCAGGGACCAACAATACGCAGTATTTT.

This chain uses TRBV6-5 with TRBJ2-7; D not resolved. This CDR3 is 11 amino acids long. With 6 bases removed from V and 6 bases from J, the gap between germline ends came to 9 bases. CDR1 MNHEY and CDR2 SVGAGI come from the germline V gene. The DNA of the CDR3 is TGTGCCAGCAGCCACAAGTCCGAGCAGTACTTC. Its translation is CASSHKSEQYF.

This rearrangement joins TRBV2 to TRBJ2-7, with TRBD1 matching 8 bases. Germline V gives CDR1 SNHLY, CDR2 FYNNEI. V lost 6 bases, J lost 4 bases, and 11 bases stayed unmatched. The length of the CDR3 is 15 residues. The CDR3 loop is CASSEEGQGLYEQYF. CDR3 sequence (DNA): TGTGCCAGCAGCGAGGAAGGACAGGGATTATACGAGCAGTACTTC.

The sample holds a few counts of this clonotype. CDR3 residues: CASSTQSGTGGNEQFF. In DNA, the CDR3 is TGTGCCAGCAGCACCCAATCCGGGACAGGGGGCAATGAGCAGTTCTTC. This rearrangement joins TRBV7-3 to TRBJ2-1; 11 positions agree with TRBD1. Trimming at V came to 5 bases and at J to 6 bases, leaving 9 bases not matched to a gene. The CDR3 is 16 amino acids. Per the germline V gene, CDR1 is SGHTA and CDR2 is FQGTGA.

The CDR3 protein is CASAPSDYEQYV. The CDR3 DNA sequence: TGTGCCAGTGCGCCTAGCGACTACGAGCAGTACGTC. This chain uses TRBV19 with TRBJ2-7; D is perhaps TRBD2 (6 bases). With 8 bases removed from V and 3 bases from J, the gap between germline ends came to 11 bases. This CDR3 is built from 12 residues. Germline assignment: CDR1 LNHDA and CDR2 SQIVND (reference sequence).

This clonotype was seen ten or more times. The chain uses TRBV7-2 and TRBJ2-3; D gene ambiguous. There are 14 residues in the CDR3. The germline V gene encodes CDR1 SGHTA and CDR2 FQGNSA. The V and J ends lost 5 bases and 3 bases respectively, with 12 bases between them. Here the CDR3 DNA reads TGTGCCAGCAGCCCTATAGTGGGGACAGATACGCAGTATTTT. Residues: CASSPIVGTDTQYF. The whole variable domain, filled in from reference TRBV7-2 and TRBJ2-3, reads GAGVSQSPSNKVTEKGKDVELRCDPISGHTALYWYRQSLGQGLEFLIYFQGNSAPDKSGLPSDRFSAERTGGSVSTLTIQRTQQEDSAVYLCASSPIVGTDTQYFGPGTRLTVL.

This clonotype has a handful of counts. The V gene is TRBV28, the J gene TRBJ2-3; possibly TRBD2 for D (5 bases). Trimming left V 2 bases short and J 14 bases short, with 17 bases between. Per the germline V gene, CDR1 is MDHEN and CDR2 is SYDVKM. The CDR3 totals 13 residues. Written as DNA, the CDR3 is TGTGCCAGCAGTTTAGGCGACCGATCCGGAGGGTATTTT. Protein sequence: CASSLGDRSGGYF.

This clonotype showed up just a few times. The chain uses TRBV6-5 and TRBJ2-3; the D gene is possibly TRBD1 (5 bases). The CDR3 is 14 amino acids. Trimming took 5 bases from V and 5 from J, leaving 14 bases between them. Germline CDR1 MNHEY, CDR2 SVGAGI. CDR3 nucleotide sequence: TGTGCCAGCAGTGCCGGCAGGGTGCGAGATACGCAGTATTTT. Its protein product is CASSAGRVRDTQYF.

The sample holds many counts of this clonotype. V and J are TRBV3-1 and TRBJ1-1; D uncertain. The CDR3 totals 16 residues. V was pared by 4 bases and J by 1 base, with 16 bases between. Germline CDR1 LGHDT, CDR2 YNNKEL (reference sequence). CDR3 bases: TGTGCCAGCAGCCCAGCACTGACGGATGGGAACACTGAAGCTTTCTTT. Translated: CASSPALTDGNTEAFF.

The rearrangement uses TRBV5-1 and TRBJ2-1, with TRBD2 matching over 10 bases. The CDR3 length is 15 residues. In germline, CDR1 is SGHRS, CDR2 YFSETQ. Unmatched junction bases numbered 7, after V lost 0 bases and J lost 10 bases. The CDR3 bases are TGCGCCAGCAGCTTGGGACTAGCGGGCGGCGGGGAGCAGTTCTTC. Translated: CASSLGLAGGGEQFF.

In regard to this clonotype: This could be a read error, since a much larger clone is one nucleotide away. The chain links TRBV7-2 to TRBJ1-5; a possible D gene is TRBD1 (5 bases). Germline V gene data show CDR1 as SGHTA and CDR2 as FQGNSA. The CDR3 is 13 amino acids. The CDR3 protein is CANSLVGTQPQHF. The CDR3 bases are TGTGCCAACAGCTTGGTAGGGACCCAGCCCCAGCATTTT.

The genes are TRBV29-1 and TRBJ2-1, with 8 positions matching TRBD2. This CDR3 has 14 residues. J gave up 5 bases and V 1 base, and 4 bases lay outside the gene matches. The germline V gene has CDR1 SQVTM and CDR2 ANQGSEA. CDR3 region: CSVEGRGGNNEQFF. For the CDR3, the DNA is TGCAGCGTTGAAGGCCGGGGGGGCAACAATGAGCAGTTCTTC.

This clonotype was counted ten times or more. The chain is built from TRBV7-8 and TRBJ2-5, with D perhaps being TRBD1 or TRBD2 (5 bases each). The CDR3 extends over 15 amino acids. Germline lookup yields CDR1 SGHVS and CDR2 FQNEAQ. V was pared by 2 bases and J by 1 base, with 11 bases between. The CDR3 DNA is TGTGCCAGCAGCTTAAGTTGGGGGAGCCAAGAGACCCAGTACTTC. Its translation is CASSLSWGSQETQYF.

This clonotype has just a few counts. The chain carries TRBV24-1 and TRBJ2-1; a weak D match, TRBD1 (6 bases). Germline V gene data show CDR1 as KGHDR and CDR2 as SFDVKD. V was clipped by 3 bases and J by 3 bases, with 8 bases between them. This CDR3 is 14 amino acids long. CDR3 DNA sequence: TGTGCCACCAGTGATGAGGACAGCTACAATGAGCAGTTCTTC. Amino acid sequence: CATSDEDSYNEQFF.

Only one count was recorded for this clonotype. The gene calls are TRBV7-2 and TRBJ1-2; D call uncertain. This CDR3 is 16 amino acids long. Germline CDR1 reads SGHTA; CDR2 reads FQGNSA. V lost 1 base and J 0 bases, leaving 12 bases between the germline ends. The CDR3 spells CASSLVEAGSNYGYTF. CDR3 nucleotides: TGTGCCAGCAGCTTAGTCGAGGCCGGCTCTAACTATGGCTACACCTTC.

V gene TRBV9 combines with J gene TRBJ2-3, with D perhaps given as TRBD1 or TRBD2 (5 bases each). Trimming stripped 2 bases from V and 0 bases from J, with 10 bases between. This CDR3 contains 15 residues. Germline V gene data show CDR1 as SGDLS and CDR2 as YYNGEE. CDR3 protein: CASSVRDVSTDTQYF. In DNA form, the CDR3 reads TGTGCCAGCAGCGTCCGGGACGTGAGCACAGATACGCAGTATTTT.

The chain recombines TRBV7-8 with TRBJ2-1; possibly TRBD1 for D (6 bases). The CDR3 contains 15 residues. Germline CDR1 reads SGHVS; CDR2 reads FQNEAQ. The V gene lost 7 bases and the J gene lost 3 bases, with 16 bases spanning the gap. CDR3 bases: TGTGCCAGCATAAGGTACAGGGCCCTCTACAATGAGCAGTTCTTC. Translated, it gives CASIRYRALYNEQFF.

This clonotype was seen more than once but under ten times. The chain combines TRBV4-2 with TRBJ2-3, with D perhaps TRBD1 or TRBD2 (6 bases each). Germline loops: CDR1 LGHNA, CDR2 YNFKEQ. CDR3 size: 16 residues. V gave up 4 bases and J gave up 4 bases, with 18 bases separating them. The CDR3 DNA reads TGTGCCAGCAGCCTGAAGGAGGGGGGCCGCCCAGATACGCAGTATTTT. It specifies CASSLKEGGRPDTQYF.

The CDR3 here is CASSPGGQGSYEQYV. The CDR3, as DNA: TGTGCCAGCAGCCCCGGAGGACAGGGGTCCTACGAGCAGTACGTC. The V and J genes are TRBV7-6 and TRBJ2-7; 9 bases are shared with TRBD1. The J segment lost 1 base and the V segment lost 5 bases, leaving 6 bases of the junction unmatched. CDR3 length equals 15 residues. CDR1 and CDR2 (germline): SGHVS, FNYEAQ.

At least ten counts were recorded for this clonotype. The rearrangement links TRBV15 to TRBJ1-6; possibly TRBD1 for D (6 bases). CDR3 length equals 18 residues. V was pared by 1 base and J by 11 bases, with 24 bases between. Germline V lookup: CDR1 LNHNV, CDR2 YYDKDF (reference sequence). CDR3: CATSRGGPRGTVSAPLHF. CDR3 DNA: TGTGCCACCAGCAGAGGGGGACCCAGGGGTACGGTGTCTGCACCCCTCCACTTT.

This clonotype was detected only a few times. V usage is TRBV6-2 or TRBV6-3 and J usage is TRBJ2-5; D might be TRBD2 (6 bases). Germline lookup yields CDR1 MNHEY and CDR2 SVGEGT. The CDR3 contains 14 residues. V was clipped by 5 bases and J by 8 bases, with 18 bases between them. In DNA form, the CDR3 reads TGTGCCAGCAGTCCCACTCTCTGGGAGGAAACCCAGTACTTC. This sequence encodes CASSPTLWEETQYF.